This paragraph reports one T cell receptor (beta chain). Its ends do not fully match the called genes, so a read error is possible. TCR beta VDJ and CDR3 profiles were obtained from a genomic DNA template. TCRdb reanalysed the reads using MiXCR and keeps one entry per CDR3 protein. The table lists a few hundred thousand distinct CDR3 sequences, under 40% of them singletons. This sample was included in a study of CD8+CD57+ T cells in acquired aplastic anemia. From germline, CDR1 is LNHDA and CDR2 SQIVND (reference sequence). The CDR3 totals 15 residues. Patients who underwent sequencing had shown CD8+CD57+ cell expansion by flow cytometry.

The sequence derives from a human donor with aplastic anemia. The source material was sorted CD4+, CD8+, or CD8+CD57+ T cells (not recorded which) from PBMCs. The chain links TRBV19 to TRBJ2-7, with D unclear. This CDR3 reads CAGRKTVKSSYEQYF. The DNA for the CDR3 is TGTGCCGGTAGAAAAACAGTGAAGAGCTCCTACGAGCAGTACTTC.